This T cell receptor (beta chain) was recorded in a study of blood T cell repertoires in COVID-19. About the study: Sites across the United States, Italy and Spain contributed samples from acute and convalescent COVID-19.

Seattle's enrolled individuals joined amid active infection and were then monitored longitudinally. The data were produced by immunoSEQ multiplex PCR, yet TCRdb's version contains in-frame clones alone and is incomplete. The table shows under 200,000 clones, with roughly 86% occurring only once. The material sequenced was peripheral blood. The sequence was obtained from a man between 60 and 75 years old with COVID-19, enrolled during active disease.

The CDR3 protein is CASSPGGGIAEAFF. In DNA, the CDR3 is TGTGCCAGCAGCCCGGGGGGGGGTATCGCTGAAGCTTTCTTT. V gene TRBV7-8 combines with J gene TRBJ1-1, with a possible D match to TRBD1 (5 bases). V lost 5 bases to trimming and J lost 6 bases, with 16 bases between them. The CDR3 sequence is 14 residues long. Germline CDR1 reads SGHVS; CDR2 reads FQNEAQ.